Listed below are T cell receptor beta chains from one sample, sequenced in a study of blood T cell repertoires in COVID-19. Measured with immunoSEQ multiplex PCR; TCRdb has only the in-frame clones, and not every one. This table has about 200,000 clones, approximately 81% appearing once. The sample comprised peripheral blood. The receptors come from an elderly woman with acute or convalescent COVID-19. Both conserved end residues are part of each CDR3. Fields, in order: D gene, CDR3 length, J gene, clone size, V gene, CDR3 protein, CDR3 DNA. The D gene is left open where the match is weak. Clone sizes are given selectively: once, few, many, or a class where the clone is expanded.

. | 13 | TRBJ1-1 | . | TRBV6-5 | CAALRDTYTEAFF | TGTGCCGCGTTGAGGGACACCTACACTGAAGCTTTCTTT
TRBD1 | 13 | TRBJ1-2 | few | TRBV19 | CASSYRDSYGYTF | TGTGCCAGTAGTTATAGGGACAGCTATGGCTACACCTTC
TRBD1 | 14 | TRBJ1-6 | few | TRBV5-1 | CASSPRTGDSPLHF | TGCGCCAGCAGCCCCCGGACAGGAGATTCACCCCTCCACTTT
TRBD1 | 16 | TRBJ1-4 | . | TRBV6-5 | CASSYSPTGNREKLFF | TGTGCCAGCAGTTACTCCCCGACAGGGAACCGTGAAAAACTGTTTTTT
TRBD1 | 15 | TRBJ1-1 | . | TRBV2 | CASIGQGGVNTEAFF | TGTGCCAGCATCGGACAGGGGGGGGTGAACACTGAAGCTTTCTTT
TRBD1 | 17 | TRBJ1-3 | . | TRBV7-7 | CASSLRDRDSSGNTIYF | TGTGCCAGCAGCTTACGGGACAGGGATTCCTCTGGAAACACCATATATTTT
. | 12 | TRBJ1-2 | . | TRBV29-1 | CSAGENLYGYTF | TGCAGCGCCGGAGAGAACCTCTATGGCTACACCTTC
. | 17 | TRBJ2-1 | . | TRBV5-1 | CASSLAGDAGPSNEQFF | TGCGCCAGCAGCTTGGCCGGTGACGCAGGTCCCTCCAATGAGCAGTTCTTC
TRBD2 | 14 | TRBJ2-2 | . | TRBV19 | CASSAGGGTGELFF | TGTGCCAGTAGTGCGGGAGGCGGTACCGGGGAGCTGTTTTTT
. | 15 | TRBJ1-5 | few | TRBV19 | CASRAPDRSHQPQHF | TGTGCCAGTAGAGCCCCCGACAGGTCGCACCAGCCCCAGCATTTT
TRBD1 | 15 | TRBJ2-3 | . | TRBV19 | CASRAQGAGTDTQYF | TGTGCCAGCAGGGCACAGGGGGCCGGTACAGATACGCAGTATTTT
TRBD2 | 16 | TRBJ2-1 | . | TRBV5-1 | CASSELAGGPFYEQFF | TGCGCCAGCAGCGAACTAGCGGGGGGGCCGTTTTATGAGCAGTTCTTC
. | 13 | TRBJ1-5 | many | TRBV27 | CASSSSNNQPQHF | TGTGCCAGCAGTTCATCTAACAATCAGCCCCAGCATTTT
. | 12 | TRBJ2-5 | . | TRBV27 | CASSSPRETQYF | TGTGCCAGCAGTTCTCCTCGGGAGACCCAGTACTTC
TRBD1 | 15 | TRBJ2-7 | . | TRBV6-5 | CASSLSTGTGYEQYF | TGTGCCAGCAGCCTTTCAACCGGGACAGGATACGAGCAGTACTTC
TRBD2 | 14 | TRBJ2-1 | . | TRBV30 | CAWSQAGVPNEQFF | TGTGCCTGGAGTCAAGCGGGAGTTCCCAATGAGCAGTTCTTC
TRBD2 | 13 | TRBJ2-7 | . | TRBV3-1/TRBV3-2 | CASSLGEGYEQYF | TGTGCCAGCAGCCTCGGGGAGGGCTACGAGCAGTACTTC
. | 16 | TRBJ1-3 | . | TRBV7-9 | CASSLGPGVRGNTIYF | TGTGCCAGCAGCTTAGGTCCAGGGGTGAGAGGAAACACCATATATTTT
TRBD1 | 16 | TRBJ2-5 | . | TRBV2 | CASTNQQGPVGETQYF | TGTGCCAGCACCAACCAACAGGGGCCTGTGGGAGAGACCCAGTACTTC
TRBD1 | 15 | TRBJ2-1 | . | TRBV6-5 | CASSSRRGRLGVQFF | TGTGCCAGCAGTTCACGCAGGGGGCGCCTCGGGGTCCAGTTCTTC
TRBD2 | 15 | TRBJ2-7 | . | TRBV5-1 | CASSIDVAGGNEQYF | TGCGCCAGCAGTATTGATGTGGCGGGGGGGAACGAGCAGTACTTC
. | 15 | TRBJ2-7 | . | TRBV7-6 | CASSPRGGRSYEQYF | TGTGCCAGCAGCCCGAGGGGGGGCCGCTCCTACGAGCAGTACTTC
TRBD1 | 14 | TRBJ1-1 | once | TRBV28 | CASSSNRGHTEAFF | TGTGCCAGCAGTTCCAACAGGGGGCACACTGAAGCTTTCTTT
. | 15 | TRBJ1-2 | . | TRBV7-9 | CASSPTGRDLYGYTF | TGTGCCAGCAGCCCGACAGGCCGCGACCTCTATGGCTACACCTTC
. | 15 | TRBJ1-1 | . | TRBV28 | CASSPLAGMNTEAFF | TGTGCCAGCAGCCCCCTGGCAGGGATGAACACTGAAGCTTTCTTT
. | 16 | TRBJ2-3 | . | TRBV5-6 | CASSPKVQGSTDTQYF | TGTGCCAGCAGCCCAAAGGTGCAGGGAAGCACAGATACGCAGTATTTT
TRBD1 | 13 | TRBJ2-2 | . | TRBV6-5 | CASRVGTAGELFF | TGTGCCAGCAGGGTTGGGACAGCCGGGGAGCTGTTTTTT
TRBD1 | 15 | TRBJ2-3 | few | TRBV5-1 | CASNGGQGSTDTQYF | TGCGCCAGCAACGGAGGACAGGGAAGCACAGATACGCAGTATTTT
TRBD2 | 17 | TRBJ2-3 | once | TRBV5-4 | CASTDGTGGPKTDTQYF | TGTGCCAGCACCGACGGGACGGGAGGGCCTAAGACAGATACGCAGTATTTT
TRBD1 | 15 | TRBJ1-2 | . | TRBV18 | CASSLRTGQTAGYTF | TGTGCCAGCTCATTGAGGACAGGGCAGACGGCTGGCTACACCTTC
TRBD2 | 15 | TRBJ2-1 | . | TRBV9 | CASSVELAGASEQFF | TGTGCCAGCAGCGTAGAGCTAGCGGGGGCCTCCGAGCAGTTCTTC
. | 13 | TRBJ1-5 | . | TRBV19 | CASRPDSLRPQHF | TGTGCCAGTAGGCCTGACAGTCTAAGGCCCCAGCATTTT
TRBD1 | 15 | TRBJ2-2 | . | TRBV5-6 | CASSMGTGATGELFF | TGTGCCAGCAGCATGGGGACAGGAGCCACCGGGGAGCTGTTTTTT
. | 15 | TRBJ2-3 | . | TRBV5-1 | CASSLGGTSTDTQYF | TGCGCCAGCAGCTTGGGTGGGACTAGCACAGATACGCAGTATTTT
TRBD1 | 14 | TRBJ1-4 | . | TRBV5-4 | CASSLQGAEEKLFF | TGTGCCAGCAGCTTACAGGGGGCGGAGGAAAAACTGTTTTTT
TRBD2 | 16 | TRBJ2-1 | . | TRBV19 | CASSPPRLAGGDEQFF | TGTGCCAGTAGTCCTCCCCGACTAGCGGGAGGGGATGAGCAGTTCTTC
TRBD2 | 18 | TRBJ2-1 | . | TRBV15 | CATSRGGGTSGSRNEQFF | TGTGCCACCAGCAGAGGGGGTGGGACTAGCGGGAGTAGAAATGAGCAGTTCTTC
. | 12 | TRBJ2-3 | . | TRBV29-1 | CSAGTSADTQYF | TGCAGCGCTGGGACAAGCGCAGATACGCAGTATTTT
TRBD2 | 15 | TRBJ2-5 | once | TRBV5-1 | CASSFLGLGGETQYF | TGCGCCAGCAGCTTTTTAGGACTAGGTGGAGAGACCCAGTACTTC
TRBD1 | 14 | TRBJ1-2 | . | TRBV19 | CASSTYRGNYGYTF | TGTGCCAGTAGTACATACAGGGGTAACTATGGCTACACCTTC
TRBD2 | 13 | TRBJ2-1 | . | TRBV5-4 | CASSTGSGGEQFF | TGTGCCAGCAGTACCGGATCGGGGGGAGAGCAGTTCTTC
TRBD1 | 15 | TRBJ2-3 | once | TRBV5-4 | CASSKGQGAIDTQYF | TGTGCCAGCAGCAAGGGACAGGGGGCGATAGATACGCAGTATTTT
TRBD1 | 15 | TRBJ1-5 | . | TRBV3-1/TRBV3-2 | CASSQTLQGGQPQHF | TGTGCCAGCAGCCAAACGCTGCAGGGGGGTCAGCCCCAGCATTTT
TRBD1 | 15 | TRBJ1-3 | . | TRBV19 | CASSPTGGSGNTIYF | TGTGCCAGTAGTCCCACAGGGGGCTCTGGAAACACCATATATTTT
. | 14 | TRBJ1-2 | . | TRBV6-5 | CASTEQGSAYGYTF | TGTGCCAGCACCGAGCAGGGTTCGGCATATGGCTACACCTTC
. | 13 | TRBJ2-7 | . | TRBV3-1/TRBV3-2 | CASSPRTAYEQYF | TGTGCCAGCAGCCCTCGGACAGCCTACGAGCAGTACTTC
TRBD1 | 16 | TRBJ1-4 | few | TRBV5-4 | CASSRSGGTGDEKLFF | TGTGCCAGCAGCCGCTCGGGCGGGACAGGGGATGAAAAACTGTTTTTT
. | 13 | TRBJ2-3 | once | TRBV6-6 | CASSYPSTDTQYF | TGTGCCAGCAGTTACCCGAGCACAGATACGCAGTATTTT
TRBD1 | 14 | TRBJ1-1 | . | TRBV5-1 | CASSTTGRDTEAFF | TGCGCCAGCAGCACGACAGGGCGGGACACTGAAGCTTTCTTT
. | 15 | TRBJ2-3 | . | TRBV5-1 | CASSQQAPDTDTQYF | TGCGCCAGCAGCCAGCAGGCGCCTGACACAGATACGCAGTATTTT
. | 15 | TRBJ1-3 | . | TRBV7-2 | CASRSGGSDSGTIYF | TGTGCCAGCAGGTCCGGGGGATCCGATAGCGGCACCATATATTTT
. | 12 | TRBJ1-5 | once | TRBV12-3/TRBV12-4 | CASSSIDQPQHF | TGTGCCAGCAGTTCTATTGATCAGCCCCAGCATTTT
. | 16 | TRBJ1-6 | few | TRBV2 | CASSATHGGESSPLHF | TGTGCCAGCAGTGCCACCCACGGGGGTGAAAGCTCACCCCTCCACTTT
TRBD2 | 15 | TRBJ2-1 | . | TRBV3-1/TRBV3-2 | CASSLTRTSLNEQFF | TGTGCCAGCAGCCTAACGAGGACTAGCCTCAATGAGCAGTTCTTC
. | 17 | TRBJ1-5 | . | TRBV15 | CATSRDLAGSGNQPQHF | TGTGCCACCAGCAGAGATCTCGCGGGGTCCGGCAATCAGCCCCAGCATTTT
TRBD1 | 14 | TRBJ1-6 | once | TRBV7-9 | CASSEQGTGSPLHF | TGTGCCAGCAGCGAACAGGGGACTGGTTCACCCCTCCACTTT
. | 17 | TRBJ1-1 | . | TRBV5-4 | CASSLERGNLLNTEAFF | TGTGCCAGCAGCTTGGAACGGGGGAACTTACTGAACACTGAAGCTTTCTTT
. | 17 | TRBJ1-5 | . | TRBV7-6 | CASSLSGFGPSAQPQHF | TGTGCCAGCAGCTTATCAGGGTTCGGCCCAAGTGCTCAGCCCCAGCATTTT